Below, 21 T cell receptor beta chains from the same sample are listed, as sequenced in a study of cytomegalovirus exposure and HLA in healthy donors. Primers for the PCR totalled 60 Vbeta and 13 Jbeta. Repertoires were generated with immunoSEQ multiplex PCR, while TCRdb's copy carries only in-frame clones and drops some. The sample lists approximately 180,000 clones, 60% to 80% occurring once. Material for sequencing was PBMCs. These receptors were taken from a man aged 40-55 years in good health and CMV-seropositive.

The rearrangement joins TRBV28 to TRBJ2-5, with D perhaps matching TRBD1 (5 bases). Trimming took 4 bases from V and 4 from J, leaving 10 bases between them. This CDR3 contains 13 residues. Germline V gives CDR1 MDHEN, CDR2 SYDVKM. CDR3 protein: CASSSDQGETQYF. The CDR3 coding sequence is TGTGCCAGCAGTTCGGACCAGGGAGAGACCCAGTACTTC.

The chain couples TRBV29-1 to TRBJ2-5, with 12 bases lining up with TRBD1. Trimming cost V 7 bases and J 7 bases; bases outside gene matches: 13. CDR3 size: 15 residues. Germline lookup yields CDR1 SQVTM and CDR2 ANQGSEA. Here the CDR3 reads CSAVRDRGRRGTQYF. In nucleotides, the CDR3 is TGCAGCGCTGTCCGGGACAGGGGGCGTCGAGGGACCCAGTACTTC. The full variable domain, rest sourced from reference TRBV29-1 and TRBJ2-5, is SAVISQKPSRDICQRGTSLTIQCQVDSQVTMMFWYRQQPGQSLTLIATANQGSEATYESGFVIDKFPISRPNLTFSTLTVSNMSPEDSSIYLCSAVRDRGRRGTQYFGPGTRLLVL.

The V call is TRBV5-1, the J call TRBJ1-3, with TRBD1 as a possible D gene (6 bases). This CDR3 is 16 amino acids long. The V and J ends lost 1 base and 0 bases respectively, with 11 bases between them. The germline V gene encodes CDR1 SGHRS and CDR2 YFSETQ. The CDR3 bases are TGCGCCAGCAGCTTGAACAGGGCCAACTCTGGAAACACCATATATTTT. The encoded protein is CASSLNRANSGNTIYF.

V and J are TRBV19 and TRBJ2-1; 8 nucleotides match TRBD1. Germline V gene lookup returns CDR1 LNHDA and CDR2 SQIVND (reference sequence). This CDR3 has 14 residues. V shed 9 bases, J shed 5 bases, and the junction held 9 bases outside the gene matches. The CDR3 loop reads CASRNRGINNEQFF. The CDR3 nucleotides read TGTGCCAGCCGGAACAGGGGGATCAACAATGAGCAGTTCTTC. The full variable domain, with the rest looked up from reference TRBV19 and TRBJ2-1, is DGGITQSPKYLFRKEGQNVTLSCEQNLNHDAMYWYRQDPGQGLRLIYYSQIVNDFQKGDIAEGYSVSREKKESFPLTVTSAQKNPTAFYLCASRNRGINNEQFFGPGTRLTVL.

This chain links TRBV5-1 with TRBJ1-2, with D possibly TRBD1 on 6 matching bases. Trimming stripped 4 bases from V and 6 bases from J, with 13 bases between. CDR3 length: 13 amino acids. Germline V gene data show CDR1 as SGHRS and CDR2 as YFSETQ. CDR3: CASSPGGSHGYTF. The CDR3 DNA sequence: TGCGCCAGCAGCCCGGGGGGCAGCCATGGCTACACCTTC.

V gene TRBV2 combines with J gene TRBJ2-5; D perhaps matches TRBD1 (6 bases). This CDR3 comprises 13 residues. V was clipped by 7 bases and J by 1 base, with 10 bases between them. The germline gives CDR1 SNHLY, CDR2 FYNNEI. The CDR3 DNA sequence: TGTGCCAGCATTCGGACAGCCCAAGAGACCCAGTACTTC. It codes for CASIRTAQETQYF.

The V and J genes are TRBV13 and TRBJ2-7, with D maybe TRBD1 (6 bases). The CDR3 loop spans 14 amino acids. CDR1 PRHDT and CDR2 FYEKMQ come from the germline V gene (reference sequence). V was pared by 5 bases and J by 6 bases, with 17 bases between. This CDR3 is CASSTAGQHSEQYF. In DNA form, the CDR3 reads TGTGCCAGCAGCACAGCCGGACAGCACTCCGAGCAGTACTTC.

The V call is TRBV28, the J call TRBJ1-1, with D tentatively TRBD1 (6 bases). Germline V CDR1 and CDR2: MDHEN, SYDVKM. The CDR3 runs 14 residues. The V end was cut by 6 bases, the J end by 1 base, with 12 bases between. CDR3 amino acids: CASSTGSWNTEAFF. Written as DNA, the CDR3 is TGTGCCAGCAGCACAGGGTCATGGAACACTGAAGCTTTCTTT.

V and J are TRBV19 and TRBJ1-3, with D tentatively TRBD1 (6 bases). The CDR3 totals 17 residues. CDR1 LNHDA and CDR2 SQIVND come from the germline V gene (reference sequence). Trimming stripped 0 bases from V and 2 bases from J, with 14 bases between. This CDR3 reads CASSIDPNRETGNTIYF. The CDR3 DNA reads TGTGCCAGTAGTATAGATCCGAACAGGGAAACTGGAAACACCATATATTTT. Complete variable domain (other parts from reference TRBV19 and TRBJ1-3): DGGITQSPKYLFRKEGQNVTLSCEQNLNHDAMYWYRQDPGQGLRLIYYSQIVNDFQKGDIAEGYSVSREKKESFPLTVTSAQKNPTAFYLCASSIDPNRETGNTIYFGEGSWLTVV.

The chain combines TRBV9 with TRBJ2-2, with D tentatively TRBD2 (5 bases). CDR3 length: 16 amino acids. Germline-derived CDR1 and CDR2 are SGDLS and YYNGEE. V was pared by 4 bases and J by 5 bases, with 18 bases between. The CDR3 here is CASSYVGLGGTGELFF. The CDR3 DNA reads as TGTGCCAGCAGCTACGTAGGGTTAGGAGGAACCGGGGAGCTGTTTTTT.

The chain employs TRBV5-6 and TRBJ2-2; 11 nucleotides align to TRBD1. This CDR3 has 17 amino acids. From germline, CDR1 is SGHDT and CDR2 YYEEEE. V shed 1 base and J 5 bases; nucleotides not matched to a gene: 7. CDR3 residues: CASSLQYGQGATGELFF. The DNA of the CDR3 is TGTGCCAGCAGCTTGCAGTATGGACAGGGGGCAACCGGGGAGCTGTTTTTT.

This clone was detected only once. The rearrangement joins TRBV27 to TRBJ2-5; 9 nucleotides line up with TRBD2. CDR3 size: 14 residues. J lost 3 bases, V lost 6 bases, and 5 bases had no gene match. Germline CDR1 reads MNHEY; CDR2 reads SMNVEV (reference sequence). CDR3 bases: TGTGCCAGCAGCCTCAGACTAGCGGAAGAGACCCAGTACTTC. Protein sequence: CASSLRLAEETQYF.

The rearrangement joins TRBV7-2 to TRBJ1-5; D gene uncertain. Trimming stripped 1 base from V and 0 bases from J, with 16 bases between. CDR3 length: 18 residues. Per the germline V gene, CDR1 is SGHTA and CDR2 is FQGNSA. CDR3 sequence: CASSLGISTVNSNQPQHF. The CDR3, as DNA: TGTGCCAGCAGCTTAGGAATAAGTACAGTTAATAGCAATCAGCCCCAGCATTTT.

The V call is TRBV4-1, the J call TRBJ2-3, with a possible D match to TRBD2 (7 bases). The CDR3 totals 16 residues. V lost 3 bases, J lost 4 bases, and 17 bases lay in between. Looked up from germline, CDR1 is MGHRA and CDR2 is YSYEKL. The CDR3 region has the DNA TGCGCCAGCAGCCACCAGGGTAGGGGGGGTTCAGATACGCAGTATTTT. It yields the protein CASSHQGRGGSDTQYF.

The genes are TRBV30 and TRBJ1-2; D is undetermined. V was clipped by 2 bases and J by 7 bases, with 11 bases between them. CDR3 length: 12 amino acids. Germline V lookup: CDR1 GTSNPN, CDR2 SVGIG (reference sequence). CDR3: CAWSKGVGGYTF. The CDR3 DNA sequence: TGTGCCTGGAGTAAAGGAGTGGGTGGCTACACCTTC.

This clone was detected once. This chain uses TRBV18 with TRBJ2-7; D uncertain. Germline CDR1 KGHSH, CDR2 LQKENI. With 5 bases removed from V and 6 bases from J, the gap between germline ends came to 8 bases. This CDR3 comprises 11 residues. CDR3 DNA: TGTGCCAGCTCATCACGCGGCGAGCAGTACTTC. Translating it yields CASSSRGEQYF.

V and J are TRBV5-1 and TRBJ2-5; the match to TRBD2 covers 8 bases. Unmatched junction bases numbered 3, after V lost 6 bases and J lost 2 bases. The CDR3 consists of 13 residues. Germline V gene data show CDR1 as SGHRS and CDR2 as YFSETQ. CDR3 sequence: CASTGGGQETQYF. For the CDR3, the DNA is TGCGCCAGCACGGGCGGGGGGCAAGAGACCCAGTACTTC.

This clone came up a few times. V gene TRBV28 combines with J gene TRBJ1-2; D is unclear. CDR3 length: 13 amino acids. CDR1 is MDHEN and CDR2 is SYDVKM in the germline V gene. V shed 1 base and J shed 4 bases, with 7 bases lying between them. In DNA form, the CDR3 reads TGTGCCAGCAGTTTATCCGGGATCTATGGCTACACCTTC. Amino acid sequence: CASSLSGIYGYTF.

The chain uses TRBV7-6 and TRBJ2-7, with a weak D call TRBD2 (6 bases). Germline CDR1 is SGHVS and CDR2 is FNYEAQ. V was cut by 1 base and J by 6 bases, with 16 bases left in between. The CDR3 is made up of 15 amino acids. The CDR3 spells CASSLVGGSEGEQYF. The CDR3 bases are TGTGCCAGCAGCTTAGTTGGGGGGTCGGAGGGCGAGCAGTACTTC.

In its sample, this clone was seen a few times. CDR3 nucleotide sequence: TGTGCCAGCAGCACGACAGGACAAGCTAGCTCCTACAATGAGCAGTTCTTC. Its protein product is CASSTTGQASSYNEQFF. The V and J genes are TRBV11-2 and TRBJ2-1, with D possibly being TRBD1 (6 bases). Trimming cost V 5 bases and J 0 bases, with 17 bases left between them. Germline V gives CDR1 SGHAT, CDR2 FQNNGV. The CDR3 length is 17 residues.

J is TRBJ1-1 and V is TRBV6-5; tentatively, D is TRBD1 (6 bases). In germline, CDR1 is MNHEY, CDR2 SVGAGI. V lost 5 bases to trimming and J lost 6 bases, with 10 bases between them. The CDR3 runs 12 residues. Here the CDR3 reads CASSRGGAEAFF. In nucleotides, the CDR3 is TGTGCCAGCAGTCGAGGGGGAGCTGAAGCTTTCTTT.